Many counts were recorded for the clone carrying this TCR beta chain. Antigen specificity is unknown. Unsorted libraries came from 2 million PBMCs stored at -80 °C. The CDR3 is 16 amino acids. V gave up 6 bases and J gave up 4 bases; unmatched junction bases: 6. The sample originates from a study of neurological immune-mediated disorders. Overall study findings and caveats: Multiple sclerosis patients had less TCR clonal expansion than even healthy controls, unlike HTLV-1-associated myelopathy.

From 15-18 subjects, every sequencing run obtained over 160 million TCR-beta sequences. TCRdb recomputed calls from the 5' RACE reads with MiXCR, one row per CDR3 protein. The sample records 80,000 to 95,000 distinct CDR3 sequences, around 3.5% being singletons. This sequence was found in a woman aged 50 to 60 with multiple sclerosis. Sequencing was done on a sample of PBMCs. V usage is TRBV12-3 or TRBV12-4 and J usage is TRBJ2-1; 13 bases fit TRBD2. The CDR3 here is CASRPGTSGVYNEQFF. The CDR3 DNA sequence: TGTGCCAGCAGACCTGGGACTAGCGGGGTGTACAATGAGCAGTTCTTC.